These 10 T cell receptor beta chains were sequenced from one sample in a study of blood T cell repertoires in COVID-19. This table comes from immunoSEQ multiplex PCR, and its TCRdb copy is limited to in-frame clones, with some not included. The sample consists of around 95,000 clones, roughly 92% of them appearing once. Specimen: peripheral blood. The receptors were gathered from a man between 45 and 60 years old with active COVID-19.

The rearrangement uses TRBV6-1 and TRBJ2-1; 8 nucleotides line up with TRBD1. The CDR3 is 14 amino acids. Per germline, CDR1 MNHNS and CDR2 SASEGT. Trimming took 3 bases from V and 4 from J; bases not matched to a gene: 2. CDR3 sequence (DNA): TGTGCCAGCAGTGACCGGGACAGGTACAATGAGCAGTTCTTC. Its translation: CASSDRDRYNEQFF.

The chain's CDR3 is CASSLASWGTGELFF. CDR3 nucleotide sequence: TGCGCCAGCAGCTTGGCTAGCTGGGGCACCGGGGAGCTGTTTTTT. The rearrangement joins TRBV5-1 to TRBJ2-2, with a possible D match to TRBD2 (5 bases). This CDR3 region has 15 residues. CDR1 and CDR2 (germline): SGHRS, YFSETQ. V was shortened by 0 bases and J by 4 bases, with 10 bases between the two germline ends.

The chain employs TRBV24-1 and TRBJ2-2; TRBD2 might be the D (7 bases). V lost 4 bases and J 5 bases, leaving 16 bases between the germline ends. The germline V gene encodes CDR1 KGHDR and CDR2 SFDVKD. The CDR3 runs 16 residues. CDR3 sequence reads: CATSDPSGGRTGELFF. The CDR3 nucleotides read TGTGCCACCAGTGACCCCTCGGGGGGCAGAACCGGGGAGCTGTTTTTT.

The count of this clone is one. V usage is TRBV4-2 and J usage is TRBJ2-5; TRBD2 aligns across 7 bases. In germline, CDR1 is LGHNA, CDR2 YNFKEQ. J lost 5 bases, V lost 0 bases, and 12 bases had no gene match. The CDR3 totals 17 residues. The CDR3 DNA is TGTGCCAGCAGCCAAGATCCCCGAGGCCGGGGAGGGGAGACCCAGTACTTC. It specifies CASSQDPRGRGGETQYF.

The chain combines TRBV6-5 with TRBJ1-2, with 11 bases identical to TRBD1. Germline CDR1 is MNHEY and CDR2 is SVGAGI. The V segment lost 6 bases and the J segment 7 bases; nucleotides outside the gene matches: 4. This CDR3 has 13 residues. CDR3 bases: TGTGCCAGCAGCGGACAGGGGGCGGGTGGCTACACCTTC. Encoded protein: CASSGQGAGGYTF.

This clone has a single count. V is TRBV4-1 and J is TRBJ2-7; 8 positions agree with TRBD2. Germline trimming cut 1 base from V and 4 bases from J; bases unmatched to any gene: 6. The germline V gene has CDR1 MGHRA and CDR2 YSYEKL. This CDR3 is built from 15 residues. CDR3 in amino acids: CASSQGTGGGYEQYF. CDR3 in DNA: TGCGCCAGCAGCCAAGGGACCGGGGGGGGATACGAGCAGTACTTC.

V and J are TRBV5-4 and TRBJ1-1; 9 bases line up with TRBD1. Per germline, CDR1 SGHNT and CDR2 YYREEE (reference sequence). The CDR3 is 13 amino acids. V lost 4 bases and J lost 3; bases outside the gene matches: 1. In nucleotides, the CDR3 is TGTGCCAGCAGCCGGGACAGGGACACTGAAGCTTTCTTT. It is translated as CASSRDRDTEAFF.

CDR3 bases: TGTGCCAGCAGCCTGGACAGCGGGGAGCTGTTTTTT. Its translation: CASSLDSGELFF. V usage is TRBV2 and J usage is TRBJ2-2; D perhaps matches TRBD1 (6 bases). V lost 6 bases to trimming and J lost 7 bases, with 9 bases between them. This CDR3 is built from 12 residues. Looked up from germline, CDR1 is SNHLY and CDR2 is FYNNEI.

The rearrangement joins TRBV19 to TRBJ1-4; 8 bases agree with TRBD1. Germline assignment: CDR1 LNHDA and CDR2 SQIVND (reference sequence). After removal of 1 base from V and 1 base from J, the junction contained 8 bases not matched to a gene. The length of the CDR3 is 18 residues. CDR3 nucleotides: TGTGCCAGTAGTATAGCGTTCGGACAGGGTGGAACTAATGAAAAACTGTTTTTT. This codes for CASSIAFGQGGTNEKLFF.

The chain links TRBV6-4 to TRBJ2-3; no clear D. The CDR3 has 14 amino acids. The germline V gene has CDR1 MRHNA and CDR2 SNTAGT. Trimming left V 0 bases short and J 8 bases short, with 12 bases between. The chain's CDR3 is CASSDSIGVRTQYF. The CDR3 DNA reads as TGTGCCAGCAGTGACTCGATTGGTGTGCGTACGCAGTATTTT.